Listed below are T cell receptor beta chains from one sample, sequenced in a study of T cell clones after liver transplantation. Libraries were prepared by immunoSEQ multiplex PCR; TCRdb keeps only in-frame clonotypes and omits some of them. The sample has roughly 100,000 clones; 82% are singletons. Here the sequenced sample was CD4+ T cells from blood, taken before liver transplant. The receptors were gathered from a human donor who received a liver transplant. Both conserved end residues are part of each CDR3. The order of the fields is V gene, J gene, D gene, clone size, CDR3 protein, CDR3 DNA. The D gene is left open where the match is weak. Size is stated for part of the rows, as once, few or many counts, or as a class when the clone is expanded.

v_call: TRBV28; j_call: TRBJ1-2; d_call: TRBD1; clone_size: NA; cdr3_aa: CASREGQGTQHGYTF; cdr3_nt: TGTGCCAGCAGAGAAGGACAGGGGACCCAGCATGGCTACACCTTC
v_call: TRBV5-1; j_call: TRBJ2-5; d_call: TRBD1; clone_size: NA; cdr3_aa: CASSWPTGGKETQYF; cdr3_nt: TGCGCCAGCAGCTGGCCAACAGGGGGCAAAGAGACCCAGTACTTC
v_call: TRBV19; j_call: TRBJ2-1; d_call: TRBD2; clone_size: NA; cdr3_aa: CASSALAGGVNEQFF; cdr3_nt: TGTGCCAGTAGTGCACTAGCGGGAGGAGTTAATGAGCAGTTCTTC
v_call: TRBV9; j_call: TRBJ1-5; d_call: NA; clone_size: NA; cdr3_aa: CASSVGGRGNQPQHF; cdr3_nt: TGTGCCAGCAGCGTAGGAGGAAGGGGCAATCAGCCCCAGCATTTT
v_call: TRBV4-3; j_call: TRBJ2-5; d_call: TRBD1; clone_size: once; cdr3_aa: CASSQERGRGTQYF; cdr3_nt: TGCGCCAGCAGCCAAGAGAGGGGGCGCGGAACCCAGTACTTC
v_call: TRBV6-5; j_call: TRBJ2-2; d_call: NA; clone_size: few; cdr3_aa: CASSAPGELFF; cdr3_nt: TGTGCCAGCAGTGCTCCCGGGGAGCTGTTTTTT
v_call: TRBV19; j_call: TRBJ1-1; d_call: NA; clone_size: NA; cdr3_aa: CATTGITEAFF; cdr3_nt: TGTGCCACTACGGGCATCACTGAAGCTTTCTTT
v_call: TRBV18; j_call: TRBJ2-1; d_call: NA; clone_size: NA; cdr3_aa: CASSPQRAGEQFF; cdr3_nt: TGTGCCAGCTCACCGCAGCGAGCCGGTGAGCAGTTCTTC
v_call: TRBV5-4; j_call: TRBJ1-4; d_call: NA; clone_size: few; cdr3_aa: CASARSREGGKLFF; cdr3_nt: TGTGCCAGCGCCAGATCGAGGGAGGGCGGGAAACTGTTTTTT
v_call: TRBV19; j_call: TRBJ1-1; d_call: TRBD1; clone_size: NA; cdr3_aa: CASSIGDRETEAFF; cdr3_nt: TGTGCCAGTAGTATAGGGGACAGGGAGACTGAAGCTTTCTTT
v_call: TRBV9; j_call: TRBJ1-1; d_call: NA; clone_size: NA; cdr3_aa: CASSVDGRANTEAFF; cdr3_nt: TGTGCCAGCAGCGTAGACGGGAGGGCGAACACTGAAGCTTTCTTT
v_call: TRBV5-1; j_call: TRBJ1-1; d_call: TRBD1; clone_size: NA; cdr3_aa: CASCESGTGFITEAFF; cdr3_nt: TGCGCCAGTTGCGAATCCGGGACAGGGTTTATCACTGAAGCTTTCTTT
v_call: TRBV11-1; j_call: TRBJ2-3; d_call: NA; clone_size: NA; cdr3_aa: CASSLSLYVTQYF; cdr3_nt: TGTGCCAGCAGCTTGAGTCTGTACGTTACGCAGTATTTT
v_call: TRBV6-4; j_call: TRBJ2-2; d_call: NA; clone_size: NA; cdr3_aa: CASSLDDGELTGELFF; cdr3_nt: TGTGCCAGCAGTTTGGACGACGGCGAACTCACCGGGGAGCTGTTTTTT
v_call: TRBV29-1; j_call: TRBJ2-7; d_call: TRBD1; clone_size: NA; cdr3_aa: CSVGQGAYEQYF; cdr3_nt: TGCAGCGTTGGGCAGGGGGCGTACGAGCAGTACTTC
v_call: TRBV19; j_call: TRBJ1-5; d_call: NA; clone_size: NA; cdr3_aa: CASSEGGAGQPQHF; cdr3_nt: TGTGCCAGTAGCGAAGGGGGGGCTGGGCAGCCCCAGCATTTT
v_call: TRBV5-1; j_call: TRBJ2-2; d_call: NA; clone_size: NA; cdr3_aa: CASSFVAGSNTGELFF; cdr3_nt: TGCGCCAGCAGCTTCGTTGCCGGGAGTAACACCGGGGAGCTGTTTTTT
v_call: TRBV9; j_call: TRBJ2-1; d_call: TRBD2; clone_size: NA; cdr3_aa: CASTSGGYNEQFF; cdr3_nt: TGTGCCAGCACTAGCGGGGGGTACAATGAGCAGTTCTTC
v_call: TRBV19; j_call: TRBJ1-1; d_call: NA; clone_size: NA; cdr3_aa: CASNLGIPGAEAFF; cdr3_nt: TGTGCCAGTAATTTGGGCATCCCTGGGGCTGAAGCTTTCTTT
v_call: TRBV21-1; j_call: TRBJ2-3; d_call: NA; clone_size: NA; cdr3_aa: CASSKKRGPTSDSKGAPDTQYF; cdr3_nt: TGTGCCAGCAGCAAAAAGAGGGGGCCGACTAGCGACTCCAAGGGAGCGCCAGATACGCAGTATTTT
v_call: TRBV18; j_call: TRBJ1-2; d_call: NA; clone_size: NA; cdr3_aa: CASSPRGSVDGYTF; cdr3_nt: TGTGCCAGCTCACCTCGGGGGAGTGTGGATGGCTACACCTTC
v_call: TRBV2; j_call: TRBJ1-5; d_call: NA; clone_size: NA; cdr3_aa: CASSRDHSNQPQHF; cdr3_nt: TGTGCCAGCAGTCGGGACCATAGCAATCAGCCCCAGCATTTT
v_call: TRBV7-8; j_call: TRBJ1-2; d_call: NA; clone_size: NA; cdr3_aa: CASSDSGTHYGYTF; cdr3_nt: TGTGCCAGCAGCGACAGCGGGACACACTATGGCTACACCTTC
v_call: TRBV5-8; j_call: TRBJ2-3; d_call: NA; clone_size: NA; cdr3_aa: CASSNSRGTDTQYF; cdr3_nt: TGTGCCAGCAGTAATTCGAGGGGAACAGATACGCAGTATTTT
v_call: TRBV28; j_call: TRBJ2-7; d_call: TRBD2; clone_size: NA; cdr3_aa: CASSASSGGAYEQYF; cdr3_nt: TGTGCCAGCAGTGCCTCTAGCGGGGGAGCCTACGAGCAGTACTTC
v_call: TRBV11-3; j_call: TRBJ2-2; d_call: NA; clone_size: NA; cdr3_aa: CASSLGLGVNTGELFF; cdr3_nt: TGTGCCAGCAGCTTAGGGCTCGGGGTGAACACCGGGGAGCTGTTTTTT
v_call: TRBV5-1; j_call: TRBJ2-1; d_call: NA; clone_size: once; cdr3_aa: CASSLDLVGGGNEQFF; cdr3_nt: TGCGCCAGCAGCTTGGATTTGGTAGGCGGTGGGAATGAGCAGTTCTTC
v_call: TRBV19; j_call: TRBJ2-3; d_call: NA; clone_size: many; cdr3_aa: CASSWTTTDTQYF; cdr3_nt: TGTGCCAGTAGTTGGACCACAACAGATACGCAGTATTTT
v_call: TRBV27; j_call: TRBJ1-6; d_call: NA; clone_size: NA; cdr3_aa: CASSSLLGGTLRSPLHF; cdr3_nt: TGTGCCAGCAGTTCCCTATTAGGGGGGACATTACGTTCACCCCTCCACTTT
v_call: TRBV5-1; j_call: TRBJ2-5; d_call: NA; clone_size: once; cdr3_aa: CASSLGGGETQYF; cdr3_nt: TGCGCCAGCAGCTTGGGTGGTGGGGAGACCCAGTACTTC
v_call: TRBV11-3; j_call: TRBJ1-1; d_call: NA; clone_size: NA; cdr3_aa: CASSLDPRSEAFF; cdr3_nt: TGTGCCAGCAGCTTAGACCCCCGCTCTGAAGCTTTCTTT
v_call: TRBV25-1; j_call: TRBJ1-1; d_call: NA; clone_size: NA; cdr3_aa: CASSESRGANTEAFF; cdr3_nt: TGTGCCAGCAGTGAATCCCGGGGAGCGAACACTGAAGCTTTCTTT
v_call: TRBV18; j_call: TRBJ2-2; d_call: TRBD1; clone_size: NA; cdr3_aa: CASSPTRQGNGELFF; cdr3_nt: TGTGCCAGCTCACCTACCCGACAGGGGAACGGGGAGCTGTTTTTT
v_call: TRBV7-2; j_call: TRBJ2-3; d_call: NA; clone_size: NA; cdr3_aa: CASSRSLLDTQYF; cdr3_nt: TGTGCCAGCAGCCGCTCTCTATTGGATACGCAGTATTTT
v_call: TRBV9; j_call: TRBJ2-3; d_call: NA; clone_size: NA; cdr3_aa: CASSVGLLQNTDTQYF; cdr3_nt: TGTGCCAGCAGCGTGGGACTTTTACAAAACACAGATACGCAGTATTTT
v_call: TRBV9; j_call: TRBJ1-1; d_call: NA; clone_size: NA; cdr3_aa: CASSVKGNTEAFF; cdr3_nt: TGTGCCAGCAGCGTTAAAGGGAACACTGAAGCTTTCTTT
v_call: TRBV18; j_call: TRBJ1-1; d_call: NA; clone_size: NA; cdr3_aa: CASSPALSGGTEAFF; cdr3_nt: TGTGCCAGCTCTCCCGCCTTATCGGGGGGCACTGAAGCTTTCTTT
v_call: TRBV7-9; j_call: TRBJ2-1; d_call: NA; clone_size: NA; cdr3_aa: CASSHMRWATNEQFF; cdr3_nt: TGTGCCAGCAGCCATATGAGGTGGGCTACCAATGAGCAGTTCTTC
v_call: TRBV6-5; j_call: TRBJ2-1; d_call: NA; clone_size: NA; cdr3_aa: CASTQPSDNEQFF; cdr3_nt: TGTGCCAGCACTCAACCTTCGGACAATGAGCAGTTCTTC
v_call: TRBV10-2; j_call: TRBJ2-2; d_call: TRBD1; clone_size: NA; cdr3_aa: CASSLHMTGALTGELFF; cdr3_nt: TGCGCCAGCAGTCTACACATGACAGGGGCCCTCACCGGGGAGCTGTTTTTT
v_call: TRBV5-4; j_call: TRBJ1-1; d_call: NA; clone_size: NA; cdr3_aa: CASSLEQFTEAFF; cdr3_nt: TGTGCCAGCAGCTTAGAGCAGTTCACTGAAGCTTTCTTT
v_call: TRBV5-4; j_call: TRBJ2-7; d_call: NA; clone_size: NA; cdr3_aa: CASSSYYEQYF; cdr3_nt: TGTGCCAGCAGCTCATACTACGAGCAGTACTTC
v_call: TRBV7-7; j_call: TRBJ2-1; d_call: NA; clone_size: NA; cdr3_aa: CASSLELGTEMRQFF; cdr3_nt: TGTGCCAGCAGTCTAGAGTTAGGGACCGAGATGAGACAGTTCTTC
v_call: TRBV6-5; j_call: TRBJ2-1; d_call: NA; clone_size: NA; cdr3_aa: CASKTTGGEQFF; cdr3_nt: TGTGCCAGCAAAACGACAGGTGGTGAGCAGTTCTTC
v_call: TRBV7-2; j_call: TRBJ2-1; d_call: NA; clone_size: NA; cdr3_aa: CASSLARYNEQFF; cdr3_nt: TGTGCCAGCAGCTTAGCGCGGTACAATGAGCAGTTCTTC
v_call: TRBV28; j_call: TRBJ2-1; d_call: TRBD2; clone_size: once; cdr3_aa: CASSLLAGGGNEQFF; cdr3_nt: TGTGCCAGCAGTCTACTAGCGGGAGGGGGGAATGAGCAGTTCTTC
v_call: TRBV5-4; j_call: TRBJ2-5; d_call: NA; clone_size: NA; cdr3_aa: CASSLGQGRVGAQYF; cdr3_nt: TGTGCCAGCAGCTTGGGACAGGGGAGGGTAGGAGCCCAGTACTTC
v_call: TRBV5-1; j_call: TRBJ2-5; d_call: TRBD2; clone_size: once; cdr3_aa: CASSSLIGGGGETQYF; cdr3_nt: TGCGCCAGCAGCTCCCTGATCGGGGGGGGCGGTGAGACCCAGTACTTC
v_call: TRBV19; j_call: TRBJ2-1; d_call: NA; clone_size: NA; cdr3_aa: CASSQTRNSYNEQFF; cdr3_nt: TGTGCCAGTAGTCAAACTAGGAACTCCTACAATGAGCAGTTCTTC
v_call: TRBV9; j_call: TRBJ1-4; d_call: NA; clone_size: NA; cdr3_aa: CASSRGFTNEKLFF; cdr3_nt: TGTGCCAGCAGCAGAGGGTTTACTAATGAAAAACTGTTTTTT
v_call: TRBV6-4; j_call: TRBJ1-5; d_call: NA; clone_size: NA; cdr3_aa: CASSDPSAQHF; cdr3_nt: TGTGCCAGCAGTGACCCCTCGGCCCAGCATTTT